This TCR beta chain comes out of a study of post-analysis software for immune sequencing data. Notes on the study in general: Elevated frequency relative to controls characterized several TRBV segments in patients, TRBV5-6, TRBV5-1 and TRBV20-1 among them. Normalized Chao1 diversity was significantly reduced in patients versus controls.

The V segment lost 1 base and the J segment 0 bases; nucleotides outside the gene matches: 6. The CDR3 covers 18 residues. Germline lookup yields CDR1 LGHDT and CDR2 YNNKEL (reference sequence). Concerning this clonotype itself: Its antigen is not identified.

cDNA libraries for TCR beta contained unique molecular identifiers. From roughly 1 to 10 million T cells, 450,000 to 550,000 cDNA molecules were obtained. MiXCR, run by TCRdb on the PCR reads, gives a single entry per CDR3 protein. The table includes 750,000 to 950,000 distinct CDR3 sequences, about 43% detected once. The sequence came from a girl aged 10-17 years with multiple sclerosis. The sequenced sample consisted of blood. This rearrangement joins TRBV3-1 to TRBJ2-1, with 10 bases matching TRBD2. The DNA of the CDR3 is TGTGCCAGCAGCCAAGTTGCCAGCGGGAGGGGCTCCTACAATGAGCAGTTCTTC. This gives the protein CASSQVASGRGSYNEQFF.